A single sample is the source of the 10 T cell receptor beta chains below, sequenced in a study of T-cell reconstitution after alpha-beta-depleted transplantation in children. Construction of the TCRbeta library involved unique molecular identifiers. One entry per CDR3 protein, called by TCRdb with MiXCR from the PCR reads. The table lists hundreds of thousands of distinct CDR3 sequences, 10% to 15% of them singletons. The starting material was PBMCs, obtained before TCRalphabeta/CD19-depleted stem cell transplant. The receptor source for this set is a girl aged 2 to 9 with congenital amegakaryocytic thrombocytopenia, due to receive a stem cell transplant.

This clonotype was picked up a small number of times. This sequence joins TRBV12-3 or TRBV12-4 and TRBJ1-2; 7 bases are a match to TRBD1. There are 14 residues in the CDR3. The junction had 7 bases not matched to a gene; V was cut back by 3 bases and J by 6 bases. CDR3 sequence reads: CASSFHRGRNGYTF. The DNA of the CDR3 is TGTGCCAGCAGTTTCCACAGGGGAAGAAATGGCTACACCTTC.

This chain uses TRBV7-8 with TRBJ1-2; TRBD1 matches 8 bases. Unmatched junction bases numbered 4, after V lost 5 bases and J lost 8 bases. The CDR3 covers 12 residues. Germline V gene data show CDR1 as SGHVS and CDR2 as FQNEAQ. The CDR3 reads CASSRQGRGYTF. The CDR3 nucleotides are TGTGCCAGCAGCAGACAGGGGAGAGGCTACACCTTC.

Written as DNA, the CDR3 is TGTGCCAGCAGCCCACCAGGGGTGCACACAGATACGCAGTATTTT. It yields the protein CASSPPGVHTDTQYF. The genes are TRBV7-9 and TRBJ2-3; possible D gene TRBD1, 6 bases. V was pared by 5 bases and J by 2 bases, with 14 bases between. Germline V CDR1 and CDR2: SEHNR, FQNEAQ (reference sequence). CDR3 length: 15 amino acids.

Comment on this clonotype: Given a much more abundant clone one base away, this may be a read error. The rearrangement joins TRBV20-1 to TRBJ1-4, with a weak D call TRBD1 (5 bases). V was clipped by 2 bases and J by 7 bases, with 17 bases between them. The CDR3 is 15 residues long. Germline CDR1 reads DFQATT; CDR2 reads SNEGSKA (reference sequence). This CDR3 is CSARPPWGIGEKLFF. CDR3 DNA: TGCAGTGCTAGACCCCCTTGGGGGATAGGTGAAAAACTGTTTTTT.

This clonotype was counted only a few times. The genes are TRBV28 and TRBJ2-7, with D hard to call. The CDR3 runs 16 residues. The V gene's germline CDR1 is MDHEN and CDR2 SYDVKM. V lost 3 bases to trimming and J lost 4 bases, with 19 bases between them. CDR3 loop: CASSLGSWDLVYEQYF. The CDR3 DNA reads TGTGCCAGCAGTTTGGGCAGTTGGGATTTAGTTTACGAGCAGTACTTC.

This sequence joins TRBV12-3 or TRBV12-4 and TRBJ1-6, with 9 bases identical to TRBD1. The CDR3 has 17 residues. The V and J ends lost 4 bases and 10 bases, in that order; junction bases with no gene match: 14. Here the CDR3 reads CASSSGTGFPMRSPLHF. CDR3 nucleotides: TGTGCCAGCAGTTCCGGGACAGGGTTCCCAATGCGGTCACCCCTCCACTTT.

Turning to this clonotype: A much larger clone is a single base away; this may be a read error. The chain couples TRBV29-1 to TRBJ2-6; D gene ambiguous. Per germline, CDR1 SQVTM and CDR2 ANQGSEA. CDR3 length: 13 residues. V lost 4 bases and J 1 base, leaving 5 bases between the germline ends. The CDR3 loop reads CSVARSGANVLTF. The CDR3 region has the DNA TGCAGCGTTGCCAGGTCTGGGGCCAACGTCCTGACTTTC.

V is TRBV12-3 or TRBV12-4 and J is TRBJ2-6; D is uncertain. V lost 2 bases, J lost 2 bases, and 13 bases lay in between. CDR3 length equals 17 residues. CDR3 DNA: TGTGCCAGCAGTTTACCACCAGGAATGGCTGGGGCCAACGTCCTGACTTTC. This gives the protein CASSLPPGMAGANVLTF.

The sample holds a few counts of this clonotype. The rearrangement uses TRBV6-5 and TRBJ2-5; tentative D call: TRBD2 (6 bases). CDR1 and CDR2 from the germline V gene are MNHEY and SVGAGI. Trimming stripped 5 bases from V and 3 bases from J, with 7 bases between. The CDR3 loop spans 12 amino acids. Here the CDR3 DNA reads TGTGCCAGCAGTCGGGAGAAAGAGACCCAGTACTTC. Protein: CASSREKETQYF.

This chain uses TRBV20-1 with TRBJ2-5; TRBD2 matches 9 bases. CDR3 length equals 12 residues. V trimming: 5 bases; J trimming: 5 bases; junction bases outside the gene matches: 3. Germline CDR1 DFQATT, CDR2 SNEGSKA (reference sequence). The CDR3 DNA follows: TGCAGTGCTGCGGGAGGGAAGGAGACCCAGTACTTC. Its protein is CSAAGGKETQYF.